This T cell receptor (beta chain) was captured by sequencing in a study of follicular helper T cells after annual influenza vaccination. The CDR3 has 16 amino acids. Germline V gene lookup returns CDR1 SGHDN and CDR2 FVKESK. V was cut by 10 bases and J by 0 bases, with 19 bases left in between. Only in-frame clones appear in the TCRdb table, and some are missing; sequencing was by immunoSEQ multiplex PCR. The top ten hold roughly 0.47% of the sample, which has around 11,000 clones, approximately 78% seen once. Time point of the sample: 2015-2016 season, 7 days after influenza vaccination. The source was CXCR5+ CD38- circulating T follicular helper cells from blood, collected 7 days after influenza vaccination. Sample subset: circulating Tfh, non-naive CD4+CXCR5+PD-1+ (ICOS+CD38+ or ICOS-CD38-). This clonotype was sampled from an adult who received the influenza vaccine. V gene TRBV14 combines with J gene TRBJ1-3; D might be TRBD1 (6 bases). The CDR3 protein is CATEGHRASSGNTIYF. The CDR3 DNA is TGTGCCACCGAGGGCCACAGGGCCTCCTCTGGAAACACCATATATTTT.